This TCR beta chain is drawn from a study of T cell clones after liver transplantation. Whole-study findings and limits: These preliminary findings come from unstandardized post-transplant sampling times.

A remark on this clone: What it binds is not known.

TCRdb's table, derived via immunoSEQ multiplex PCR, lists solely in-frame clones and lacks some. The data show 49,000 or so clones, with approximately 71% seen just once and about 10% held by the top ten. The CDR3 covers 12 residues. Germline V lookup: CDR1 MNHNY, CDR2 SVGAGI (reference sequence). Trimming cost V 6 bases and J 3 bases, with 7 bases left between them. The source material was CD4+ T cells from blood, sampled less than 70 months after liver transplant. The chain uses TRBV6-6 and TRBJ2-3, with a possible D match to TRBD2 (5 bases). The receptor's source is a human patient who received a liver transplant. Some T cells may have originated in the graft donor. CDR3 in amino acids: CASSRETDTQYF. The CDR3 coding sequence is TGTGCCAGCAGCCGGGAAACAGATACGCAGTATTTT.